The 29 T cell receptor beta chains given below trace back to one sample, sequenced in a study of beta chain features in type 1 diabetes. Study findings and constraints: Patients with Type 1 diabetes showed moderately but significantly shorter TCRB CDR3s in all four CD4+ subsets.

These receptors are not linked to any known antigen. Investigators reverse transcribed all isolated RNA, so they sequenced expressed TCRB transcripts. The data were produced by immunoSEQ multiplex PCR, yet TCRdb's version contains in-frame clones alone and is incomplete. The data show hundreds of thousands of clones, around 15% seen once. The sample consisted of naive CD4+ T cells from blood. Receptor source: a man between 18 and 29 years old with type 1 diabetes.

This sequence joins TRBV5-4 and TRBJ1-5; 7 nucleotides match TRBD1. The CDR3 consists of 13 residues. CDR1 and CDR2 (germline): SGHNT, YYREEE (reference sequence). J was trimmed by 6 bases and V by 4 bases; bases with no gene match: 4. CDR3 sequence (DNA): TGTGCCAGCAGCACTCAGGGGGGTCAGCCCCAGCATTTT. Its protein is CASSTQGGQPQHF.

This clone was counted a few times. This rearrangement joins TRBV29-1 to TRBJ2-5; 8 nucleotides match TRBD2. The CDR3 loop spans 14 amino acids. Germline V gene sequence: CDR1 SQVTM, CDR2 ANQGSEA. J lost 5 bases, V lost 3 bases, and 8 bases had no gene match. CDR3 nucleotides: TGCAGCGTTGAGGGACTAGGGGCTAGGGAGACCCAGTACTTC. This translates into CSVEGLGARETQYF.

There are a few counts of this clone. The chain recombines TRBV18 with TRBJ2-3; no reliable D call. Trimming removed 3 bases from V and 1 base from J, with 5 bases in between. The CDR3 contains 13 residues. The V gene's germline CDR1 is KGHSH and CDR2 LQKENI. DNA for the CDR3: TGTGCCAGCTCACCTCAGCGCACAGATACGCAGTATTTT. The encoded protein is CASSPQRTDTQYF.

This clone has just a few counts. V is TRBV25-1 and J is TRBJ2-1, with 12 bases matching TRBD2. The CDR3 runs 14 residues. After removal of 4 bases from V and 10 bases from J, the junction contained 5 bases not matched to a gene. The germline V gene encodes CDR1 MGHDK and CDR2 SYGVNS. Here the CDR3 reads CASSVSSGRAEQFF. The CDR3, as DNA: TGTGCCAGCAGTGTTTCTAGCGGGAGGGCCGAGCAGTTCTTC.

The sample holds a few counts of this clone. The chain uses TRBV29-1 and TRBJ2-2; the D call may be TRBD1 or TRBD2 (5 bases each). The CDR3 consists of 15 residues. The germline V gene has CDR1 SQVTM and CDR2 ANQGSEA. With 4 bases removed from V and 2 bases from J, the gap between germline ends came to 14 bases. CDR3 nucleotides: TGCAGCGTTGGACACCGGGACCTCAACACCGGGGAGCTGTTTTTT. Residues: CSVGHRDLNTGELFF.

This chain joins TRBV30 and TRBJ1-1; maybe TRBD1 (5 bases). The germline V gene has CDR1 GTSNPN and CDR2 SVGIG (reference sequence). This CDR3 spans 14 amino acids. V gave up 3 bases and J gave up 6 bases, with 17 bases separating them. For the CDR3, the DNA is TGTGCCTGGAGGCCCTCAGGGATCGCGGCTGAAGCTTTCTTT. Protein: CAWRPSGIAAEAFF.

As DNA, the CDR3 is TGTGCCTGGAGTGTATATGGGACCGCTACGCAGTATTTT. Its protein product is CAWSVYGTATQYF. This chain connects TRBV30 to TRBJ2-3; D may be TRBD1 or TRBD2 (5 bases each). This CDR3 spans 13 amino acids. Germline CDR1 is GTSNPN and CDR2 is SVGIG (reference sequence). The V end lost 0 bases, the J end lost 8 bases, and 12 bases lay between the germline ends.

This clone appeared a few times. The V call is TRBV18, the J call TRBJ2-7, with D unresolved. CDR1 is KGHSH, CDR2 LQKENI, per germline. Trimming took off 2 bases at V and 9 bases at J, with 17 bases between the two ends. The length of the CDR3 is 14 residues. The CDR3 region has the DNA TGTGCCAGCTCACCAAATCTTCAAAGTGGGTGGCAGTACTTC. This sequence encodes CASSPNLQSGWQYF.

This clone appeared a few times. The same CDR3 arises from other DNA sequences in this sample as well. The chain has TRBV30 and TRBJ1-2, with D possibly being TRBD1 (5 bases). Germline CDR1 is GTSNPN and CDR2 is SVGIG (reference sequence). The CDR3 is made up of 15 amino acids. Trimming left V 0 bases short and J 2 bases short, with 13 bases between. The CDR3 sequence is CAWSVPGRPNYGYTF. The CDR3 DNA is TGTGCCTGGAGTGTACCGGGACGGCCCAACTATGGCTACACCTTC.

This sequence joins TRBV6-5 and TRBJ2-5, with D unresolved. Germline V gene sequence: CDR1 MNHEY, CDR2 SVGAGI. The CDR3 has 15 amino acids. V was trimmed by 6 bases and J by 2 bases, leaving 16 bases between them. Here the CDR3 DNA reads TGTGCCAGCAGCCCCCAGAGGATTGAGCAAGAGACCCAGTACTTC. Translated, it gives CASSPQRIEQETQYF.

The chain employs TRBV30 and TRBJ1-6; a weak D match, TRBD1 (5 bases). Germline lookup yields CDR1 GTSNPN and CDR2 SVGIG (reference sequence). Trimming removed 7 bases at V and 0 bases at J, with 13 bases between. This CDR3 is built from 15 residues. DNA for the CDR3: TGTGCCTCGAGAAAGGGGAGCTCCTATAATTCACCCCTCCACTTT. Translating it yields CASRKGSSYNSPLHF.

The genes are TRBV2 and TRBJ1-2; D is unclear. V shed 1 base and J shed 2 bases, with 11 bases lying between them. Germline V gene lookup returns CDR1 SNHLY and CDR2 FYNNEI. The CDR3 is 15 residues long. The CDR3 region has the DNA TGTGCCAGCAGTGAAGTGGCCGGGGTGAACTATGGCTACACCTTC. This sequence encodes CASSEVAGVNYGYTF.

The chain links TRBV19 to TRBJ2-5; D unclear. The CDR3 is 17 residues long. Germline V lookup: CDR1 LNHDA, CDR2 SQIVND (reference sequence). V was clipped by 1 base and J by 3 bases, with 18 bases between them. The CDR3 DNA is TGTGCCAGTAGTATAGCCGGAAGCCTTTATACCAAAGAGACCCAGTACTTC. Translation gives CASSIAGSLYTKETQYF. The variable domain in full, completed from reference TRBV19 and TRBJ2-5, reads DGGITQSPKYLFRKEGQNVTLSCEQNLNHDAMYWYRQDPGQGLRLIYYSQIVNDFQKGDIAEGYSVSREKKESFPLTVTSAQKNPTAFYLCASSIAGSLYTKETQYFGPGTRLLVL.

CDR3 nucleotide sequence: TGTGCCAGCAGCGTAGCTGGGTCCGGGTTCAATGAGCAGTTCTTC. Its translation is CASSVAGSGFNEQFF. V is TRBV9 and J is TRBJ2-1; the D is unclear. The CDR3 sequence is 15 residues long. Germline CDR1 reads SGDLS; CDR2 reads YYNGEE. V dropped 0 bases and J dropped 6 bases, with 13 bases sitting between them.

The rearrangement uses TRBV5-1 and TRBJ2-1; 8 bases are shared with TRBD2. The CDR3 is made up of 17 amino acids. Germline CDR1 is SGHRS and CDR2 is YFSETQ. J lost 5 bases, V lost 4 bases, and 14 bases had no gene match. The CDR3 is CASSPSLGTSGHNEQFF. The CDR3 DNA follows: TGCGCCAGCAGCCCCTCGTTAGGTACTAGCGGCCACAATGAGCAGTTCTTC.

This clone has a handful of counts. The chain carries TRBV23-1 and TRBJ1-2; a weak D match, TRBD1 (6 bases). TRBV23-1 falls under the ORF class, with uncertain function. The CDR3 has 15 residues. V dropped 4 bases and J dropped 2 bases, with 14 bases sitting between them. The CDR3 is CASSPPRTENYGYTF. The DNA of the CDR3 is TGCGCCAGCAGTCCCCCCCGGACAGAAAACTATGGCTACACCTTC.

In this sample, this clone turned up a few times. The gene calls are TRBV28 and TRBJ2-1, with TRBD2 identical over 9 bases. The ends lost 5 bases at V and 0 bases at J; junction bases unmatched: 8. Germline V gives CDR1 MDHEN, CDR2 SYDVKM. CDR3 length: 17 amino acids. The CDR3 sequence: CASSPPAAGGSYNEQFF. In nucleotides, the CDR3 is TGTGCCAGCAGTCCCCCGGCAGCGGGGGGCTCCTACAATGAGCAGTTCTTC.

The CDR3 bases are TGTGCCAGCAGCTTGGACGGGACAGTCTCCTACGAGCAGTACTTC. Encoded protein: CASSLDGTVSYEQYF. This sequence joins TRBV5-4 and TRBJ2-7, with 7 positions matching TRBD1. The CDR3 has 15 amino acids. V was pared by 0 bases and J by 0 bases, with 3 bases of the junction left unmatched. Germline V gene lookup returns CDR1 SGHNT and CDR2 YYREEE (reference sequence).

The chain combines TRBV6-5 with TRBJ2-1; D not resolved. The length of the CDR3 is 11 residues. Germline V gene lookup returns CDR1 MNHEY and CDR2 SVGAGI. V lost 4 bases and J 7 bases, leaving 5 bases between the germline ends. The CDR3 spells CASSWRNEQFF. Written as DNA, the CDR3 is TGTGCCAGCAGTTGGAGAAATGAGCAGTTCTTC.

The chain employs TRBV9 and TRBJ2-7, with 9 bases that match TRBD2. The CDR3 contains 14 residues. CDR1 is SGDLS and CDR2 is YYNGEE in the germline V gene. The J segment lost 5 bases and the V segment lost 4 bases, leaving 7 bases of the junction unmatched. The CDR3, as DNA: TGTGCCAGCAGCATTAGCGGGAGCTGGGACGAGCAGTACTTC. It translates to CASSISGSWDEQYF.

The chain links TRBV4-3 to TRBJ1-1; D unresolved. Per the germline V gene, CDR1 is LGHNA and CDR2 is YSLEER. The CDR3 is 13 amino acids. Trimming removed 4 bases from V and 5 bases from J, with 11 bases in between. The CDR3 protein is CASSPTPGTEAFF. DNA for the CDR3: TGCGCCAGCAGCCCTACTCCGGGAACTGAAGCTTTCTTT.

J is TRBJ2-6 and V is TRBV9; D is uncertain. The V and J ends lost 0 bases and 13 bases respectively, with 11 bases between them. This CDR3 is built from 13 residues. CDR1 and CDR2 from the germline V gene are SGDLS and YYNGEE. CDR3 protein: CASSVGGYEVLTF. The CDR3 DNA reads TGTGCCAGCAGCGTAGGCGGTTATGAGGTCCTGACTTTC. Together with reference TRBV9 and TRBJ2-6, the CDR3 gives the full variable domain: DSGVTQTPKHLITATGQRVTLRCSPRSGDLSVYWYQQSLDQGLQFLIQYYNGEERAKGNILERFSAQQFPDLHSELNLSSLELGDSALYFCASSVGGYEVLTFGAGSRLTVL.

With regard to this clone: The sample carries other DNA sequences with the same CDR3. V usage is TRBV9 and J usage is TRBJ2-1, with 8 bases that match TRBD1. J lost 1 base, V lost 0 bases, and 0 bases had no gene match. The CDR3 is 15 amino acids. Germline values: CDR1 SGDLS, CDR2 YYNGEE. DNA of the CDR3: TGTGCCAGCAGCGTAGGACAGGGGTCCTACAATGAGCAGTTCTTC. It is translated as CASSVGQGSYNEQFF.

This clone was observed a few times. The chain uses TRBV27 and TRBJ1-5; no reliable D call. Trimming left V 6 bases short and J 4 bases short, with 13 bases between. This CDR3 region has 14 residues. The germline CDR1 and CDR2 sequences are MNHEY and SMNVEV (reference sequence). The DNA of the CDR3 is TGTGCCAGCAGCGGAGGGTCGGGGAATCAGCCCCAGCATTTT. Encoded protein: CASSGGSGNQPQHF.

This clone has only a few counts. The V gene is TRBV5-4, the J gene TRBJ2-7; 11 nucleotides match TRBD2. This CDR3 region has 14 residues. After removal of 5 bases from V and 4 bases from J, the junction contained 5 bases not matched to a gene. Germline CDR1 reads SGHNT; CDR2 reads YYREEE (reference sequence). CDR3 sequence reads: CASRELAGVYEQYF. The CDR3, as DNA: TGTGCCAGCAGGGAACTAGCGGGAGTTTACGAGCAGTACTTC.

This chain joins TRBV5-1 and TRBJ2-5; D remains ambiguous. The CDR3 runs 14 residues. Trimming removed 7 bases at V and 5 bases at J, with 18 bases between. Per the germline V gene, CDR1 is SGHRS and CDR2 is YFSETQ. The CDR3 region is CASSFLRQTETQYF. The DNA of the CDR3 is TGCGCCAGCTCCTTCCTAAGGCAGACGGAGACCCAGTACTTC.

The chain carries TRBV2 and TRBJ2-1; D call uncertain. Germline V CDR1 and CDR2: SNHLY, FYNNEI. The germline V and J ends were trimmed by 8 bases and 12 bases, with 11 bases remaining between them. The CDR3 loop spans 10 amino acids. CDR3 protein: CASSGARQFF. In DNA, the CDR3 is TGTGCCAGCTCTGGCGCACGGCAGTTCTTC.

The sample holds a few counts of this clone. This chain links TRBV4-3 with TRBJ1-1; a possible D gene is TRBD1 (6 bases). V was shortened by 1 base and J by 0 bases, with 12 bases between the two germline ends. CDR1 is LGHNA and CDR2 is YSLEER in the germline V gene. The CDR3 runs to 16 residues. The CDR3 here is CASSQAAGAMNTEAFF. The CDR3 region has the DNA TGCGCCAGCAGCCAAGCGGCAGGGGCGATGAACACTGAAGCTTTCTTT.

The chain is built from TRBV5-1 and TRBJ2-7; 10 positions agree with TRBD1. Trimming at V came to 4 bases and at J to 5 bases, leaving 6 bases not matched to a gene. This CDR3 region has 14 residues. Germline V lookup: CDR1 SGHRS, CDR2 YFSETQ. For the CDR3, the DNA is TGCGCCAGCAGCGTGACAGGGGGCGAGGACGAGCAGTACTTC. Protein product: CASSVTGGEDEQYF.